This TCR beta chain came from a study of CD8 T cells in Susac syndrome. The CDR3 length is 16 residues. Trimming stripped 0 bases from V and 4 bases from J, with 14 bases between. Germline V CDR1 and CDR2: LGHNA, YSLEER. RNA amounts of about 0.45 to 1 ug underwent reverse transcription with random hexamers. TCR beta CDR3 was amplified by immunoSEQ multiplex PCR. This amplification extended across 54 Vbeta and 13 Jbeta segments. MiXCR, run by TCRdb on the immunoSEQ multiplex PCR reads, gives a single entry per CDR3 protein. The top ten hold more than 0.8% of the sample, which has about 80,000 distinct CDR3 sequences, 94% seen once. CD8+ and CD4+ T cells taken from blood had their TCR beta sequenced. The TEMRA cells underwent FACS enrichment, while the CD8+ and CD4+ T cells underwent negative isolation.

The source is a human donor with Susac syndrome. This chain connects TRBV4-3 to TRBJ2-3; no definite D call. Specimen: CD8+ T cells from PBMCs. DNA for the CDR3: TGCGCCAGCAGCCAAGATTTCGGTCAAGGATCAGATACGCAGTATTTT. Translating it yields CASSQDFGQGSDTQYF.